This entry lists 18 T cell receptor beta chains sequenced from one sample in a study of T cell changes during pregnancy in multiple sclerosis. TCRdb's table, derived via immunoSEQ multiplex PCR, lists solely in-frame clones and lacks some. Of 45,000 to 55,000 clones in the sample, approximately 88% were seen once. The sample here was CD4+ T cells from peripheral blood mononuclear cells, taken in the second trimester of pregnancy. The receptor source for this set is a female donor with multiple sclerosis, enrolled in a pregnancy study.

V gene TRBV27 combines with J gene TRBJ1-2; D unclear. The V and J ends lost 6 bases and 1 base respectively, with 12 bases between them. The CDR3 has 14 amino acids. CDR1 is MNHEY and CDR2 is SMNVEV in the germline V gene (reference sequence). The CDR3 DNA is TGTGCCAGCAGGTCAGGAGCGGATAACTATGGCTACACCTTC. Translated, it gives CASRSGADNYGYTF.

CDR3 DNA sequence: TGTGCCAGCAGCCCCGCCCGGTTAGCAAGCACAGATACGCAGTATTTT. Its translation: CASSPARLASTDTQYF. V and J are TRBV7-2 and TRBJ2-3; D call uncertain. V was pared by 5 bases and J by 0 bases, with 15 bases between. The CDR3 consists of 16 residues. Germline V CDR1 and CDR2: SGHTA, FQGNSA. Full variable domain (rest looked up from reference TRBV7-2 and TRBJ2-3): GAGVSQSPSNKVTEKGKDVELRCDPISGHTALYWYRQSLGQGLEFLIYFQGNSAPDKSGLPSDRFSAERTGGSVSTLTIQRTQQEDSAVYLCASSPARLASTDTQYFGPGTRLTVL.

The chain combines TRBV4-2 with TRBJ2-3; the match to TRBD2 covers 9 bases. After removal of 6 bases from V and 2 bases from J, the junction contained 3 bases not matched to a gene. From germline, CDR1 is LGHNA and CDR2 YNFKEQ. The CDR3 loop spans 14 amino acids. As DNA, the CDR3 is TGTGCCAGCAGAGGACTAGCGCCCACAGATACGCAGTATTTT. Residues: CASRGLAPTDTQYF.

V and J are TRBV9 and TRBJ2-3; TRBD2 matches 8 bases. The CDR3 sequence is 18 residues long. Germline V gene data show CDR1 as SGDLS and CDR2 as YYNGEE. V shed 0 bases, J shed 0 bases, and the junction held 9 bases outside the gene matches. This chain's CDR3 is CASSVGTSGVPSTDTQYF. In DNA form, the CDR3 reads TGTGCCAGCAGCGTAGGAACTAGCGGAGTCCCTAGCACAGATACGCAGTATTTT.

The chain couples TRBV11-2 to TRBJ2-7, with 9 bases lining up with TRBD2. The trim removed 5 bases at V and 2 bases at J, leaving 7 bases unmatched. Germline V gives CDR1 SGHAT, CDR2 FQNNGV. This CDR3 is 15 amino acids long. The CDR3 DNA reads TGTGCCAGCAGCCCACGGGGCGGGAGGGCCTACGAGCAGTACTTC. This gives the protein CASSPRGGRAYEQYF.

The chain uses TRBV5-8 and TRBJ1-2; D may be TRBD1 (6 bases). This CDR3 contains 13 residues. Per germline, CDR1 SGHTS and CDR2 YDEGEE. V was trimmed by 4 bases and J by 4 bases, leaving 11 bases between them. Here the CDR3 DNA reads TGTGCCAGCAGCGCAACAGGGTCCTATGGCTACACCTTC. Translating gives CASSATGSYGYTF.

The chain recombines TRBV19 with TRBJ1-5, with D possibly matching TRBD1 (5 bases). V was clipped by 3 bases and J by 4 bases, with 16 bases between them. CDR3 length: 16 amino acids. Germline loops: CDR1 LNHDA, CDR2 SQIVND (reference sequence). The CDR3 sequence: CASSIRGGAKNQPQHF. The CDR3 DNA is TGTGCCAGTAGTATTCGGGGAGGGGCAAAAAATCAGCCCCAGCATTTT.

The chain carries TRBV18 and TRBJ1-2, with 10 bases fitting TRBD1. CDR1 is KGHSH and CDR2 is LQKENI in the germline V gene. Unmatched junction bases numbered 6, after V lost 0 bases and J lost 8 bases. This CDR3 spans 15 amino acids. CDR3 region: CASSPPSGQGVGYTF. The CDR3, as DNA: TGTGCCAGCTCACCACCTTCCGGACAGGGGGTCGGCTACACCTTC. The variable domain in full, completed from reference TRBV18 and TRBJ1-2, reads NAGVMQNPRHLVRRRGQEARLRCSPMKGHSHVYWYRQLPEEGLKFMVYLQKENIIDESGMPKERFSAEFPKEGPSILRIQQVVRGDSAAYFCASSPPSGQGVGYTFGSGTRLTVV.

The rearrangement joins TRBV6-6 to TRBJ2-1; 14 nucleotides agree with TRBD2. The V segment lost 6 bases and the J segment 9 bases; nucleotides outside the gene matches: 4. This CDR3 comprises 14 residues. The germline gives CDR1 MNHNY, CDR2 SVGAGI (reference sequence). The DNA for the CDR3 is TGTGCCAGCAGGGGGACTAGCGGGAGTTTTGAGCAGTTCTTC. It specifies CASRGTSGSFEQFF.

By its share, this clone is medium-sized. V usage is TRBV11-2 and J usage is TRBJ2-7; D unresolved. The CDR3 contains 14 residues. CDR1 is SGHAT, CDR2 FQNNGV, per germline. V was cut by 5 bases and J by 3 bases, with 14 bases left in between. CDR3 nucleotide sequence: TGTGCCAGCAGCCCTCGTGGCGGAGTCTACGAGCAGTACTTC. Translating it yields CASSPRGGVYEQYF.

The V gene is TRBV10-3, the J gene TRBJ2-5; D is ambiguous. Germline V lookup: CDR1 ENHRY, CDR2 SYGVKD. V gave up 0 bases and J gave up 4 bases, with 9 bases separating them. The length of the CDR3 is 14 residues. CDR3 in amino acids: CAISESRGAETQYF. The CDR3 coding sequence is TGTGCCATCAGTGAGTCGAGAGGAGCAGAGACCCAGTACTTC.

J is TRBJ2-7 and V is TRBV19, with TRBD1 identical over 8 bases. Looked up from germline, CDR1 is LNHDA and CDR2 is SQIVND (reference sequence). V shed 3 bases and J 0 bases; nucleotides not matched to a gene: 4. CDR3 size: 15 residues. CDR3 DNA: TGTGCCAGTAGTATTTCAACAGGGGGCTCCTACGAGCAGTACTTC. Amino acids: CASSISTGGSYEQYF.

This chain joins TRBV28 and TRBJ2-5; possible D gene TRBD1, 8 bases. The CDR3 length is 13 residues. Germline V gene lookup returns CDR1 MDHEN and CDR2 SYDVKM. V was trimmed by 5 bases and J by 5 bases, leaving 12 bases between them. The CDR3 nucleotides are TGTGCCAGCAGTCTACAGGGGGGGGAGACCCAGTACTTC. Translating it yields CASSLQGGETQYF.

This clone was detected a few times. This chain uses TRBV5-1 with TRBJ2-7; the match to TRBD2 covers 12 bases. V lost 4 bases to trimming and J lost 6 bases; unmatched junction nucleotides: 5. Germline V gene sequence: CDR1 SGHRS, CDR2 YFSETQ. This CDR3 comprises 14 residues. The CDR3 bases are TGCGCCAGCAGCCCTCGGACTAGCGGGACCGAGCAGTACTTC. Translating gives CASSPRTSGTEQYF.

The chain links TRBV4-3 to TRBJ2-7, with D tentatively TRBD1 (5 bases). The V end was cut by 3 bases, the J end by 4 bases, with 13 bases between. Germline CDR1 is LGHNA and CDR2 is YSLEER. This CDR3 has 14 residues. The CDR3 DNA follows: TGCGCCAGCAGCCACTCGGCAGGGCTGTACGAGCAGTACTTC. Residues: CASSHSAGLYEQYF.

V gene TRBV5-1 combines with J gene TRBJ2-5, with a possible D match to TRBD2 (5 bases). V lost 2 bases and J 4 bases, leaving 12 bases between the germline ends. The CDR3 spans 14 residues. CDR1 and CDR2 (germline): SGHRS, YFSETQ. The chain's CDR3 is CASSLAVRAETQYF. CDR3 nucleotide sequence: TGCGCCAGCAGCTTAGCGGTGCGAGCAGAGACCCAGTACTTC.

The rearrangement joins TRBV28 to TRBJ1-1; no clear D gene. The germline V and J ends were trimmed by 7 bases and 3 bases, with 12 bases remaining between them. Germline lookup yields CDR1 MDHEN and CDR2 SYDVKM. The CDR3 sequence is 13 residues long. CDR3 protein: CASTPHSYTEAFF. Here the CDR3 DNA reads TGTGCCAGCACCCCCCACTCATACACTGAAGCTTTCTTT.

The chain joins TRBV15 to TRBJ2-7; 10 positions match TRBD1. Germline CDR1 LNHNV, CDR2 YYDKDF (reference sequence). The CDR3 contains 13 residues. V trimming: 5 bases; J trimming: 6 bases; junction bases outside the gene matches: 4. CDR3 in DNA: TGTGCCACCAGCGTCGACAGGGGGCGCGAGCAGTACTTC. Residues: CATSVDRGREQYF.